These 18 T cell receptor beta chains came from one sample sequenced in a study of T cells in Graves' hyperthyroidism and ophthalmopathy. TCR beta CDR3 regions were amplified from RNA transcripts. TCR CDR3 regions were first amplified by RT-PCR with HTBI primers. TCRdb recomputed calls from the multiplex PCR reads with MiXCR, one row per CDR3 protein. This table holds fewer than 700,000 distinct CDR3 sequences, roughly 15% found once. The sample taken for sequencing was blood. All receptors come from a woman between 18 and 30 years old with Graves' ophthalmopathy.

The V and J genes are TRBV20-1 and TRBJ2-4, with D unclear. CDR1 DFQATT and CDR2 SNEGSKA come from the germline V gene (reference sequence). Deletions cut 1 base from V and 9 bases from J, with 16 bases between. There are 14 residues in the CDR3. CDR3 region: CSARAYSPLSIQYF. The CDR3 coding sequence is TGCAGTGCTAGAGCCTACAGTCCCCTCAGCATTCAGTACTTC.

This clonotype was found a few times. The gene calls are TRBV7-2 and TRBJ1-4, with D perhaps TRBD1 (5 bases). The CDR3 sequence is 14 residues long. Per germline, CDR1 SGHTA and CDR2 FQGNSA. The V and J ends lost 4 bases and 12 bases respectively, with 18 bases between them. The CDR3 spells CASSSTPNGGELFF. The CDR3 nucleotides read TGTGCCAGCAGCTCGACTCCCAACGGAGGGGAACTGTTTTTT.

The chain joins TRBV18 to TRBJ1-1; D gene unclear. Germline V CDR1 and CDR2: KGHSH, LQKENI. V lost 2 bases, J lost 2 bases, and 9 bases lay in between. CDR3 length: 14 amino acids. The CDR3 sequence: CASSPEGTNTEAFF. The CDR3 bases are TGTGCCAGCTCACCAGAGGGTACCAACACTGAAGCTTTCTTT.

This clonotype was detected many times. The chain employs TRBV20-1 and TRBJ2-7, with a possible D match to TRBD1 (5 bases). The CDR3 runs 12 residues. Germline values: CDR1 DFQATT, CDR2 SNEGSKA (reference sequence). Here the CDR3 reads CTRGSLGDEQYF. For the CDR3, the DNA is TGCACTCGCGGATCCCTAGGGGACGAGCAGTACTTC.

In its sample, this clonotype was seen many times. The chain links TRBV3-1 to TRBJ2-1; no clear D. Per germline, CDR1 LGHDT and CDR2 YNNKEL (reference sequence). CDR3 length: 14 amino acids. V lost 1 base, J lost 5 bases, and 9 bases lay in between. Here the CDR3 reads CASSQVGLNNEQFF. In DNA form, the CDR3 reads TGTGCCAGCAGCCAAGTCGGCCTGAACAATGAGCAGTTCTTC.

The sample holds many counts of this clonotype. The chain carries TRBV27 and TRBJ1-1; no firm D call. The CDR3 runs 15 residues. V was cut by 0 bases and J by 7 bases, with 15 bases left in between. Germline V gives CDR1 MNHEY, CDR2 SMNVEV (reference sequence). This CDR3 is CASSLSMASPYEAFF. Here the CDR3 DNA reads TGTGCCAGCAGTTTATCGATGGCAAGTCCGTATGAAGCTTTCTTT.

CDR3 loop: CAWSVSPRAGNQPQHF. The CDR3 DNA follows: TGTGCCTGGAGTGTAAGCCCAAGAGCAGGCAATCAGCCCCAGCATTTT. The chain uses TRBV30 and TRBJ1-5; no clear D. CDR1 GTSNPN and CDR2 SVGIG come from the germline V gene (reference sequence). The CDR3 length is 16 residues. V shed 0 bases and J shed 2 bases, with 14 bases lying between them.

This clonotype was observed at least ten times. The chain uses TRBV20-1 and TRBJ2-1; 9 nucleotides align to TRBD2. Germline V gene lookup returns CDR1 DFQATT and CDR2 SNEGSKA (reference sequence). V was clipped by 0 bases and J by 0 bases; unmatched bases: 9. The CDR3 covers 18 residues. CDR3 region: CSARDSPSGALSYNEQFF. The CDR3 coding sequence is TGCAGTGCTAGAGATTCGCCTAGCGGGGCCCTCTCCTACAATGAGCAGTTCTTC.

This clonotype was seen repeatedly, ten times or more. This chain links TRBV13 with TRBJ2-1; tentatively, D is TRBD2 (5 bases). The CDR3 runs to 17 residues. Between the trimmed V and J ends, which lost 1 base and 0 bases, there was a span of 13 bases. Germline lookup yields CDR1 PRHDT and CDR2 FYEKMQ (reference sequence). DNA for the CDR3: TGTGCCAGCAGCTTAGCGGTTGGAGCGGACTCCTACAATGAGCAGTTCTTC. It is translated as CASSLAVGADSYNEQFF.

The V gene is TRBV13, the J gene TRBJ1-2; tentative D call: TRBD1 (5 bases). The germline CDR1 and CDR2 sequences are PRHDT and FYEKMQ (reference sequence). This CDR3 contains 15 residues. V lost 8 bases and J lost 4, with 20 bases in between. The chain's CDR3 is CASGPGSRGFYGYTF. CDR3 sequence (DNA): TGTGCCAGCGGTCCAGGTTCCCGGGGGTTCTATGGCTACACCTTC.

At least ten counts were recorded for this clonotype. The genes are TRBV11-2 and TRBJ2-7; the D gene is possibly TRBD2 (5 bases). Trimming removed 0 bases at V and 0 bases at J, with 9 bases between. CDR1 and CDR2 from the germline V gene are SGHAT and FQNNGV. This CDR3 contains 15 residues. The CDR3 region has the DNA TGTGCCAGCAGCTTAGACGTCGGGATCTCCTACGAGCAGTACTTC. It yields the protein CASSLDVGISYEQYF.

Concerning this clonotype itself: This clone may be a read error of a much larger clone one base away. CDR3 amino acids: CANSHTSSYNEQFF. As DNA, the CDR3 is TGCGCCAACAGCCACACTAGCTCCTACAATGAGCAGTTCTTC. The genes are TRBV5-1 and TRBJ2-1, with D perhaps TRBD2 (5 bases). The germline CDR1 and CDR2 sequences are SGHRS and YFSETQ. This CDR3 contains 14 residues. The full variable domain, with the rest looked up from reference TRBV5-1 and TRBJ2-1, is KAGVTQTPRYLIKTRGQQVTLSCSPISGHRSVSWYQQTPGQGLQFLFEYFSETQRNKGNFPGRFSGRQFSNSRSEMNVSTLELGDSALYLCANSHTSSYNEQFFGPGTRLTVL.

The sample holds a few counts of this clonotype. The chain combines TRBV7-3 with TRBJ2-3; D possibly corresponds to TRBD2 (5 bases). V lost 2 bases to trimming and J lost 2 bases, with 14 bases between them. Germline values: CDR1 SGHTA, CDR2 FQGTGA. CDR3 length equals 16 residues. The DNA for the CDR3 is TGTGCCAGCAGCTTAGTGGGGAGTAGTCTCACAGATACGCAGTATTTT. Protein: CASSLVGSSLTDTQYF.

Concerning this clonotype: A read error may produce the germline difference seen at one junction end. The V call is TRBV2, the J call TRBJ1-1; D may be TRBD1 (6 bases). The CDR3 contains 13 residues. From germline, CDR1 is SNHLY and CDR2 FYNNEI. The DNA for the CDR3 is TGCGCCAGCATGAAGGACAGTAGCACTGAAGCTTTCTTT. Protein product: CASMKDSSTEAFF.

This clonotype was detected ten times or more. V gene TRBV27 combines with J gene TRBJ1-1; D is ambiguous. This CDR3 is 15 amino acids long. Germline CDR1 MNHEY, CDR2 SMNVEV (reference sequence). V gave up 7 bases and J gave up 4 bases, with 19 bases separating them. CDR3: CASTPLWSASTEAFF. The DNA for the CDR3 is TGTGCCAGCACCCCCCTGTGGTCGGCTTCCACTGAAGCTTTCTTT.

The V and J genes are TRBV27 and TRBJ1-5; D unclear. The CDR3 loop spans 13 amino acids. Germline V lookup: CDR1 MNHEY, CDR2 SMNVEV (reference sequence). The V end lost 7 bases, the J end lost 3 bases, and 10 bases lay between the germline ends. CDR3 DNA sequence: TGTGCCAGCACGACCCAGGTCAATCAGCCCCAGCATTTT. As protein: CASTTQVNQPQHF.

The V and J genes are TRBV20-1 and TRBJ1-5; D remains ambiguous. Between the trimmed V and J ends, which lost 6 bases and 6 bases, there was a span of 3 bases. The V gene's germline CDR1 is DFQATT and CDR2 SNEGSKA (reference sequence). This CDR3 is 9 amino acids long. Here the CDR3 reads CSAGQPQHF. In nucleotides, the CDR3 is TGCAGTGCGGGTCAGCCCCAGCATTTT.

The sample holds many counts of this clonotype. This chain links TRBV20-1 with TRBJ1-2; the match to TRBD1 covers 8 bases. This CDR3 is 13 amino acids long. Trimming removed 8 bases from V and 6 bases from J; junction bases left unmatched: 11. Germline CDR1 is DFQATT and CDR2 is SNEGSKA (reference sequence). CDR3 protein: CSTPWTGKDGYTF. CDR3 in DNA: TGCAGTACCCCCTGGACAGGGAAGGATGGCTACACCTTC.